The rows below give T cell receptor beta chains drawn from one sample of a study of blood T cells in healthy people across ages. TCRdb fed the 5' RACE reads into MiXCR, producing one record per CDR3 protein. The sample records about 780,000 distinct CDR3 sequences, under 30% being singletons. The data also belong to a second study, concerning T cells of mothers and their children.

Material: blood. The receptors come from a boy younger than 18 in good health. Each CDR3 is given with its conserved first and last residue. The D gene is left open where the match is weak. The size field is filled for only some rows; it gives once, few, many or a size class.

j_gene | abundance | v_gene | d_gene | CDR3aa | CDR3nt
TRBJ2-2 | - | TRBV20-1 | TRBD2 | CSASHSGGRNTGELFF | TGCAGTGCTAGCCACAGCGGGGGCCGGAACACCGGGGAGCTGTTTTTT
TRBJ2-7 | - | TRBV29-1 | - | CSVSPRLGEQYF | TGCAGCGTTTCCCCCCGGCTAGGCGAGCAGTACTTC
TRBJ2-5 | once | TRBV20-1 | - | CSASDGWLGETQYF | TGCAGTGCGTCGGACGGTTGGTTGGGGGAGACCCAGTACTTC
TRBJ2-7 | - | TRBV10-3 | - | CAISAGSAYEQYF | TGTGCCATCAGTGCGGGTAGCGCCTACGAGCAGTACTTC
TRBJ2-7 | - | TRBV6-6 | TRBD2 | CASSYSSPSGEYEQYF | TGTGCCAGCAGTTACAGTTCGCCTAGCGGGGAGTACGAGCAGTACTTC
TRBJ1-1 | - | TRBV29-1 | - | CSVQPGGTEAFF | TGCAGCGTACAACCCGGGGGCACTGAAGCTTTCTTT
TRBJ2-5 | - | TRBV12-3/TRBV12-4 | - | CASSPPAGKIQETQYF | TGTGCCAGCAGTCCTCCGGCGGGGAAGATACAAGAGACCCAGTACTTC
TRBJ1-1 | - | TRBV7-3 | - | CASSLIRGQNAEAFF | TGTGCCAGCAGCTTAATCAGGGGTCAGAACGCTGAAGCTTTCTTT
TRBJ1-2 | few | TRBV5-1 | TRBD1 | CASSQGGQGNYGYTF | TGCGCCAGCAGCCAGGGTGGACAGGGGAACTATGGCTACACCTTC
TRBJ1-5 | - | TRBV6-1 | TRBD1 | CASSNRQGLGNSRNQPQHF | TGTGCCAGCAGCAATCGACAGGGACTAGGAAATAGCCGGAATCAGCCCCAGCATTTT
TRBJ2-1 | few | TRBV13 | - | CASSSRRAGAVNEQFF | TGTGCCAGCAGCTCAAGGAGGGCGGGGGCCGTAAATGAGCAGTTCTTC
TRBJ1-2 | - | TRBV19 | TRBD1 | CASGQGYDYGYTF | TGTGCCAGTGGACAGGGTTATGACTATGGCTACACCTTC
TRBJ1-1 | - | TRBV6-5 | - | CASSYAANTEAFF | TGTGCCAGCAGTTATGCGGCGAACACTGAAGCTTTCTTT
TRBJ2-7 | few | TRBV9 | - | CASSVGTDSSYEQYF | TGTGCCAGCAGCGTAGGTACAGATAGCTCCTACGAGCAGTACTTC
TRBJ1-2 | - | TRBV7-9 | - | CASSGRDGPTGYTF | TGTGCCAGCAGCGGTCGGGACGGACCTACTGGCTACACCTTC
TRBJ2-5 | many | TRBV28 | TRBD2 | CAAGGGETQYF | TGTGCCGCGGGCGGGGGTGAGACCCAGTACTTC
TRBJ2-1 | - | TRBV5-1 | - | CASSLAAGITYNEQFF | TGCGCCAGCAGCTTGGCGGCAGGTATAACCTACAATGAGCAGTTCTTC
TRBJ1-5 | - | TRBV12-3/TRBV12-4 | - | CASSFVGSGGNQPQHF | TGTGCCAGCAGTTTTGTCGGGAGTGGGGGCAATCAGCCCCAGCATTTT
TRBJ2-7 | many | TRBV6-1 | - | CASIRQWGLNREKEYEQYF | TGTGCCAGCATCCGACAATGGGGGCTAAACCGGGAGAAAGAATACGAGCAGTACTTC
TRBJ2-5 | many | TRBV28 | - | CASKQETQYF | TGTGCCAGCAAGCAAGAGACCCAGTACTTC
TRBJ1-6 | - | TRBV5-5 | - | CASSYRDTEGPLHF | TGTGCCAGCAGCTACCGGGACACGGAAGGGCCCCTCCACTTT
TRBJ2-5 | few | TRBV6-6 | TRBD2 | CASRRGGIATETQYF | TGTGCCAGCAGGCGGGGGGGGATAGCTACGGAGACCCAGTACTTC
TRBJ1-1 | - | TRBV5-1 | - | CASRAVAMNTEAFF | TGCGCCAGCAGGGCAGTAGCCATGAACACTGAAGCTTTCTTT
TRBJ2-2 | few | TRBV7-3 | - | CASSSTGPTGELFF | TGTGCCAGCAGCTCGACAGGTCCCACCGGGGAGCTGTTTTTT
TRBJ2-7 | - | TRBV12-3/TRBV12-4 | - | CASSFGQANYEQYF | TGTGCCAGCAGTTTCGGGCAAGCGAACTACGAGCAGTACTTC
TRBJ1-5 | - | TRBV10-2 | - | CASSTGTYQPQHF | TGCGCCAGCAGCACAGGGACGTATCAGCCCCAGCATTTT
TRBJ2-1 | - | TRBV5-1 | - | CASSFGNEQSF | TGCGCCAGCAGCTTTGGCAATGAGCAGTCCTTC
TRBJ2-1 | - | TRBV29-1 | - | CSVVIYNEQFF | TGCAGCGTTGTGATATACAATGAGCAGTTCTTC
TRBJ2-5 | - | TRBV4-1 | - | CASSRDRDIQYF | TGCGCCAGCAGCCGCGACCGGGACATCCAGTACTTC
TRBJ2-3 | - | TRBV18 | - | CASSHQVRGVTDTQYF | TGTGCCAGCTCCCACCAGGTCCGCGGAGTCACAGATACGCAGTATTTT
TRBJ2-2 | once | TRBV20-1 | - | CSVLSYGGGELFF | TGCAGTGTGCTCTCCTACGGGGGCGGGGAGCTGTTTTTT
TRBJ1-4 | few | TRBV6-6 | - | CASTLLRGNEKLFF | TGTGCCAGCACCCTCTTGAGGGGAAATGAAAAACTGTTTTTT
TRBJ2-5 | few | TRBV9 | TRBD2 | CASSVTSGSLQETQYF | TGTGCCAGCAGCGTGACTAGCGGTTCACTCCAAGAGACCCAGTACTTC
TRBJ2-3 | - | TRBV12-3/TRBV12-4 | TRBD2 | CASSAGTSGENTQYF | TGTGCCAGCAGTGCCGGGACTAGCGGGGAAAATACGCAGTATTTT
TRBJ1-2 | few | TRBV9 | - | CASSVGAGANYGYTF | TGTGCCAGCAGCGTAGGGGCAGGAGCTAACTATGGCTACACCTTC
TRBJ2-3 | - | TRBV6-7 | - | CASSYSSMQYF | TGTGCCAGCAGTTACTCCTCGATGCAGTATTTT
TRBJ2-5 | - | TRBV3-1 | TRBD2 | CASTPPPGGRETQYF | TGTGCCAGCACCCCTCCCCCGGGGGGGCGGGAGACCCAGTACTTC
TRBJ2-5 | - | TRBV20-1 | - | CSARAKGGWEETQYF | TGCAGTGCTAGAGCCAAAGGAGGGTGGGAAGAGACCCAGTACTTC
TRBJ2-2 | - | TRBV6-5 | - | CASKEVTNTGELFF | TGTGCCAGCAAGGAAGTTACGAACACCGGGGAGCTGTTTTTT
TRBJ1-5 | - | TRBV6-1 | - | CASSEFYPQHF | TGTGCCAGCAGTGAATTCTACCCCCAGCATTTT
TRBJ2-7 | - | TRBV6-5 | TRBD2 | CASGTSSYEQYF | TGTGCCAGCGGGACTAGCTCCTACGAGCAGTACTTC
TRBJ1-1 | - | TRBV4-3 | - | CASSHGGAGWTEAFF | TGCGCCAGCAGCCACGGGGGGGCAGGGTGGACTGAAGCTTTCTTT
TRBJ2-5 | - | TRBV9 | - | CASSPRGPAFETQYF | TGTGCCAGCAGCCCGCGAGGCCCCGCCTTCGAGACCCAGTACTTC
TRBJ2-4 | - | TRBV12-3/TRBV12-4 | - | CASSSTYHMGHGIHIQYF | TGTGCCAGCAGTTCCACCTACCATATGGGACACGGAATCCACATTCAGTACTTC
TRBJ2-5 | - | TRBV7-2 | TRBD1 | CASSLPAGQGEETQYF | TGTGCCAGCAGCTTACCCGCCGGACAGGGAGAAGAGACCCAGTACTTC
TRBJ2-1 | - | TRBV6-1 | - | CASSDPHRGGNEQFF | TGTGCCAGCAGTGACCCGCACAGGGGGGGCAATGAGCAGTTCTTC
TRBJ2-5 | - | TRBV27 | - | CASSLITHSGVDQETQYF | TGTGCCAGCAGTTTAATTACCCACTCAGGGGTGGACCAAGAGACCCAGTACTTC
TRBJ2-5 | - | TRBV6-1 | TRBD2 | CAARGVETQYF | TGTGCCGCACGGGGGGTGGAGACCCAGTACTTC
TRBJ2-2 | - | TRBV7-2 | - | CASSLVGISTGELFF | TGTGCCAGCAGTCTAGTCGGGATCTCCACCGGGGAGCTGTTTTTT
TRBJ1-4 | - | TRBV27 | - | CASSLRGTTNEKLFF | TGTGCCAGCAGTCTCCGAGGTACAACTAATGAAAAACTGTTTTTT
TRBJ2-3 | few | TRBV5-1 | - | CASSRRGGLTSTDTQYF | TGCGCCAGCAGCAGACGAGGGGGGCTGACTAGCACAGATACGCAGTATTTT
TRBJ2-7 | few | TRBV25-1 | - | CASRNRVGSYEQYF | TGTGCCAGCAGAAACAGGGTGGGAAGCTACGAGCAGTACTTC